This T cell receptor (beta chain) was obtained from a study of human T cells and chemical hapten exposure. Study results and limitations: Correlating positively with patch test score were the PT1 expanded TCR counts.

Details on this clonotype: What it binds is unknown.

The length of the CDR3 is 14 residues. Looked up from germline, CDR1 is KGHDR and CDR2 is SFDVKD. V gave up 6 bases and J gave up 3 bases; unmatched junction bases: 5. In TCRdb, the RACE reads were re-called with MiXCR into one record per CDR3 protein. The table includes about 92,000 distinct CDR3 sequences, roughly a tenth detected once. Time point reported: pre-sensitization, week 0. Stated treatment: therapeutic diphenylcyclopropenone sensitization with weekly scalp DPC. The chain employs TRBV24-1 and TRBJ2-3; 7 bases agree with TRBD1. This sequence originates from a woman aged 40 to 50 with alopecia areata. Some clones in this sample may be carry-over from other donors' samples. The sample was whole blood, taken in connection with sensitization to the hapten diphenylcyclopropenone (DPC). CDR3 residues: CATSNRGRTDTQYF. The CDR3 bases are TGTGCCACCAGTAACAGGGGCAGGACAGATACGCAGTATTTT.